This TCR beta chain is from a study of shared clonotypes between healthy human individuals. As for the study in general: Donors, aged 18 to 49, were a couple of women and three men.

Of note for this clone: No antigen is known for it.

CDR3 length: 14 amino acids. Germline assignment: CDR1 MDHEN and CDR2 SYDVKM. Deletions cut 2 bases from V and 2 bases from J, with 9 bases between. Deep-level running was used for the assay. Per sorted-subset replicate PCR, input was around 200 ng DNA, representing roughly 29,000 T cell genomes. Sequencing was performed with immunoSEQ multiplex PCR; in TCRdb, only in-frame clones are kept and a portion is missing. Of about 1.5 million clones in the sample, approximately 98% were seen once. General study results and limits: Sample collection involved blood only; tissue repertoires are likely different.

Source material: naive CD4+ T cells sorted from blood. The subset denotes: CD45RA+ positively selected. The V call is TRBV28, the J call TRBJ1-2; no clear D. This TCR was recovered from a man aged 25 to 40 in good health. CDR3: CASSLMAVNYGYTF. The CDR3 DNA reads as TGTGCCAGCAGTTTAATGGCAGTAAACTATGGCTACACCTTC.